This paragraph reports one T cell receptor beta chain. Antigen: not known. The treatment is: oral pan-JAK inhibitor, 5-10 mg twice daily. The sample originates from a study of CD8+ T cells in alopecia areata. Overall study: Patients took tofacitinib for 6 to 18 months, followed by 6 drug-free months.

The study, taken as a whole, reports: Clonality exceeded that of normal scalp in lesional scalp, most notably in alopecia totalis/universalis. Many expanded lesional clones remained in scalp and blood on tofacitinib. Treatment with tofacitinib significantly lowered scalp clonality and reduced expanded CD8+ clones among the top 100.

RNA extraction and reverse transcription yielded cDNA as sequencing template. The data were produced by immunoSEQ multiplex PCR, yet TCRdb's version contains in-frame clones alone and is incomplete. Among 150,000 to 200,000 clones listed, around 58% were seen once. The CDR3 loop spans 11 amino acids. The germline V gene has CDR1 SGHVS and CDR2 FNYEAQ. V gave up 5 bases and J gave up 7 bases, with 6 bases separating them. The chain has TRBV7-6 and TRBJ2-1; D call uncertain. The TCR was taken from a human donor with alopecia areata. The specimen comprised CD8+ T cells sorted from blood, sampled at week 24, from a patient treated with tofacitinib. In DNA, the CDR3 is TGTGCCAGCAGCCTGGGGAATGAGCAGTTCTTC. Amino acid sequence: CASSLGNEQFF.